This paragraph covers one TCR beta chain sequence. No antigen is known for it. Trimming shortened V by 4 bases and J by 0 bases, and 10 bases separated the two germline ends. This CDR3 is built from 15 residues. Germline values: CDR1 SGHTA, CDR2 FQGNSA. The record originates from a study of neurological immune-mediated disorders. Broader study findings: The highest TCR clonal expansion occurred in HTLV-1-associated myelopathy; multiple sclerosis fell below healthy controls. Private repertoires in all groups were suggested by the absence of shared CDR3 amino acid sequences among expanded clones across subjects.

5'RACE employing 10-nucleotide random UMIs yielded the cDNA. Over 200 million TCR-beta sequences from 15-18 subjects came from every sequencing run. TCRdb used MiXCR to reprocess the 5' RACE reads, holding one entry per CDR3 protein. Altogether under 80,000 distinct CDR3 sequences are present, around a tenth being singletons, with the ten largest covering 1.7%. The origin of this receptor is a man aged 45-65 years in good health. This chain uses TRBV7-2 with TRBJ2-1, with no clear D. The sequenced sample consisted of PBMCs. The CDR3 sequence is CASSSDYGSYNEQFF. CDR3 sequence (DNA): TGTGCCAGCAGCTCCGATTACGGCTCCTACAATGAGCAGTTCTTC.